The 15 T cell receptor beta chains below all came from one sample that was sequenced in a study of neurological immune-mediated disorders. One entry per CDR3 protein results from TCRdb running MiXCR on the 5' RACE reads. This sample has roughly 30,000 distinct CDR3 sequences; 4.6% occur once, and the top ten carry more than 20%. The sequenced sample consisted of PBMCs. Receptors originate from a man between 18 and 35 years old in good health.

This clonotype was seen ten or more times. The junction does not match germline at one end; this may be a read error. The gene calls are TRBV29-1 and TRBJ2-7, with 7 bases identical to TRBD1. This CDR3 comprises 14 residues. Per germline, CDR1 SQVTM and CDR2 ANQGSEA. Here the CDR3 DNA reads TGCAGCGTAGAAGATCGACAGGGTTCCTACGAGCAGTACTTC. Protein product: CSVEDRQGSYEQYF.

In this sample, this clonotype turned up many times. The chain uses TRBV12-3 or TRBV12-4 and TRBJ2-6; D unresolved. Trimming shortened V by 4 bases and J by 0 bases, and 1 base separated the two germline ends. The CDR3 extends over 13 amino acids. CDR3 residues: CASSSSGANVLTF. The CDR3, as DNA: TGTGCCAGCAGTTCCTCTGGGGCCAACGTCCTGACTTTC.

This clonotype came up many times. The CDR3 loop is CASSTETGDRGSPLHF. DNA for the CDR3: TGCGCCAGCAGCACGGAGACAGGGGATAGGGGTTCACCCCTCCACTTT. The chain recombines TRBV5-1 with TRBJ1-6; TRBD1 agrees at 8 bases. CDR3 size: 16 residues. Germline loops: CDR1 SGHRS, CDR2 YFSETQ. The junction had 12 bases not matched to a gene; V was cut back by 4 bases and J by 9 bases.

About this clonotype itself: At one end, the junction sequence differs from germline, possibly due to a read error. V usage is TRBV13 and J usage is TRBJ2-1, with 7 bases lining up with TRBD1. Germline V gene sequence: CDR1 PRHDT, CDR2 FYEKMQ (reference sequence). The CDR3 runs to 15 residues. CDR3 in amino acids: CASSSPGQSNNEQFF. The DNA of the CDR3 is TGTGCAAGCAGCTCACCGGGACAGAGTAATAATGAGCAGTTCTTC.

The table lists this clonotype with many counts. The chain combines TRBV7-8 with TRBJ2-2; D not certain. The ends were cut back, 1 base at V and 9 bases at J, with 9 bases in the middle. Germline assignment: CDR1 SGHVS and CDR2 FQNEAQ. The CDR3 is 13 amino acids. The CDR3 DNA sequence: TGTGCCAGCAGCTTAGGTGGGGTCAGGGAGCTGTTTTTT. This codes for CASSLGGVRELFF.

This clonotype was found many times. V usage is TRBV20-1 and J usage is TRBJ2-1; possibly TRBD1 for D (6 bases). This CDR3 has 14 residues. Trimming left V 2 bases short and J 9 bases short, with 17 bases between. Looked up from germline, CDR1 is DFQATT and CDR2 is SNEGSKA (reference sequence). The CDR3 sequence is CSARYPRGYGEQFF. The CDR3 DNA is TGCAGTGCTAGATACCCGAGGGGGTATGGTGAGCAGTTCTTC.

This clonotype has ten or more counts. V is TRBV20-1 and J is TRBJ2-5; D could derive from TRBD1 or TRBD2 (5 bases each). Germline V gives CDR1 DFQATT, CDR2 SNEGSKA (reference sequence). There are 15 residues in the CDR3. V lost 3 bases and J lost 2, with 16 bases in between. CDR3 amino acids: CSASRLGERQETQYF. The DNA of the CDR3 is TGCAGTGCTAGCAGGCTGGGGGAAAGACAAGAGACCCAGTACTTC.

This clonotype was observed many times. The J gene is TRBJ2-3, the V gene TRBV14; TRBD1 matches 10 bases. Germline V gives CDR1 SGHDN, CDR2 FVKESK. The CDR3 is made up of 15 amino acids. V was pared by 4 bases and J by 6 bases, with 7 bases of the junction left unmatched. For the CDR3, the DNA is TGTGCCAGCAGCCTTTACCGGGACAGGGGTGATACGCAGTATTTT. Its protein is CASSLYRDRGDTQYF.

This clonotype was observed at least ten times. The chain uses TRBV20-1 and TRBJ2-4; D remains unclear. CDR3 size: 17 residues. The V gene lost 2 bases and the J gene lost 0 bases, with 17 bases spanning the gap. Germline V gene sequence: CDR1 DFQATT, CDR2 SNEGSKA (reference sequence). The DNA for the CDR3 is TGCAGTGCTAGACCTGGGCCCTACACCCGAGCCAAAAACATTCAGTACTTC. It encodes CSARPGPYTRAKNIQYF.

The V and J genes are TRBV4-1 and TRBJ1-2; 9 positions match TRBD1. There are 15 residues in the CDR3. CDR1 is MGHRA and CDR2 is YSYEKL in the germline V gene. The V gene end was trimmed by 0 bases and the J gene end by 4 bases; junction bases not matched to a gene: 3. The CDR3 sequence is CASSQDRQGVYGYTF. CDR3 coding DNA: TGCGCCAGCAGCCAAGATCGACAGGGGGTCTATGGCTACACCTTC.

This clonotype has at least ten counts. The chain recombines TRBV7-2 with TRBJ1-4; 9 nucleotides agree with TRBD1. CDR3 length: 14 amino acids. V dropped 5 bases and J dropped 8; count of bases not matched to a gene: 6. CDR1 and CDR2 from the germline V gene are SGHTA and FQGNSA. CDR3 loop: CASSPDRGEEKLFF. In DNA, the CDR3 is TGTGCCAGCAGCCCGGACAGGGGAGAAGAAAAACTGTTTTTT.

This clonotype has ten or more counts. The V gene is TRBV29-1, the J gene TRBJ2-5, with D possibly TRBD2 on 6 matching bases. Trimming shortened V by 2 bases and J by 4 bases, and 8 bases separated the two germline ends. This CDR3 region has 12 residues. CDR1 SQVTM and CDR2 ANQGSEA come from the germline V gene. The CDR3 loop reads CSVEFGGETQYF. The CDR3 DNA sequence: TGCAGCGTTGAATTCGGGGGAGAGACCCAGTACTTC.

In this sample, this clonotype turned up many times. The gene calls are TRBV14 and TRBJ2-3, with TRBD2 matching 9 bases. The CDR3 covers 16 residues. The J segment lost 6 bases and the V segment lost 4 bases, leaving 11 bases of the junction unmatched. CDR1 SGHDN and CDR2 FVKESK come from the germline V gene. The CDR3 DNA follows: TGTGCCAGCAGCCGCTATCGTCTAGCGGGGAAGGATACGCAGTATTTT. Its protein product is CASSRYRLAGKDTQYF.

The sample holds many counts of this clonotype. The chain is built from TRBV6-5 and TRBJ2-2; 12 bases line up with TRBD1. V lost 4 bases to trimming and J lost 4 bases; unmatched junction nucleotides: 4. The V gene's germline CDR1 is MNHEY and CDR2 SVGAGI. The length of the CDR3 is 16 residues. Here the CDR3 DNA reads TGTGCCAGCAGTTGGGACAGGGGGCAAGGCACCGGGGAGCTGTTTTTT. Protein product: CASSWDRGQGTGELFF.

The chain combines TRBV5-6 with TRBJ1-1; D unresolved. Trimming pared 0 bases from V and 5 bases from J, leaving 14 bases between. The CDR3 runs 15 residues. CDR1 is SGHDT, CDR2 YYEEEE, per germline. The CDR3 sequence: CASSLGYPGRTEAFF. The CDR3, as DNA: TGTGCCAGCAGCTTGGGGTATCCCGGGCGGACTGAAGCTTTCTTT. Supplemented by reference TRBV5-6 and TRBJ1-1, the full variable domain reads DAGVTQSPTHLIKTRGQQVTLRCSPKSGHDTVSWYQQALGQGPQFIFQYYEEEERQRGNFPDRFSGHQFPNYSSELNVNALLLGDSALYLCASSLGYPGRTEAFFGQGTRLTVV.